The T cell receptor beta chain under discussion was sequenced for a study of Tregs in tolerant kidney transplant recipients. Broader study findings: This study did not directly address biological reproducibility. In tolerant patients, donor-specific Tregs outgrew total Tregs, suggesting antigen-driven expansion.

Turning to this clone: Its antigen is currently unknown.

Using immunoSEQ multiplex PCR, the repertoire was profiled, and TCRdb retains in-frame clones only, with some absent. The table records 95,000 to 120,000 clones, roughly 90% of them present only once. Thawed PBMCs were FACS-sorted into unstimulated CD4+CD25+CD127- regulatory T cells, CD4+CD25- non-regulatory cells, CD4 and CD8 cells. The V end lost 4 bases, the J end lost 3 bases, and 9 bases lay between the germline ends. The CDR3 is 14 amino acids. CDR1 PRHDT and CDR2 FYEKMQ come from the germline V gene (reference sequence). The chain has TRBV13 and TRBJ1-4; D might be TRBD1 (5 bases). This TCR came from a human donor who received a combined kidney and bone marrow transplant. Source: CD4+ T cells from blood, taken before the transplant. The CDR3 is CASSYRQSNEKLFF. CDR3 DNA: TGTGCCAGCAGCTACAGACAGTCTAATGAAAAACTGTTTTTT.